The 27 T cell receptor beta chains listed next were all sequenced from one sample in a study of shared clonotypes between healthy human individuals. Only CD45RO-negative cells positively selected for CCR7 counted as naive CD8 cells, so terminally differentiated effector memory CD45RA+ cells were excluded. TCRdb's copy holds only in-frame clones and misses some; the assay was immunoSEQ multiplex PCR. The table shows about 2.1 million clones, with 93% occurring only once. The material sequenced was naive CD8+ T cells from PBMCs. The receptor source for this set is a man in his late teens or twenties in good health. Some clones in this sample may be carry-over from other donors' samples.

With regard to this clone: Within the sample, other DNA sequences also encode this same CDR3. The CDR3 DNA reads as TGTGCCAGCAGCTTGGACCACTACGAGCAGTACTTC. As protein: CASSLDHYEQYF. V and J are TRBV7-9 and TRBJ2-7, with D uncertain. CDR3 length equals 12 residues. Trimming cost V 3 bases and J 3 bases, with 6 bases left between them. Germline V gives CDR1 SEHNR, CDR2 FQNEAQ (reference sequence).

CDR3 DNA sequence: TGTGCCAGCAGCTTAGACGGGGTGAGCTCCTACAATGAGCAGTTCTTC. As protein: CASSLDGVSSYNEQFF. The V gene is TRBV11-2, the J gene TRBJ2-1; a weak D match, TRBD2 (5 bases). Looked up from germline, CDR1 is SGHAT and CDR2 is FQNNGV. V was cut by 0 bases and J by 0 bases, with 9 bases left in between. This CDR3 has 16 amino acids.

J is TRBJ2-6 and V is TRBV2; weak D call: TRBD2 (5 bases). Germline CDR1 is SNHLY and CDR2 is FYNNEI. The CDR3 is made up of 16 amino acids. Trimming stripped 7 bases from V and 1 base from J, with 14 bases between. CDR3: CASNSLRGSGANVLTF. In nucleotides, the CDR3 is TGTGCCAGCAACAGCCTACGGGGATCTGGGGCCAACGTCCTGACTTTC.

In its sample, this clone was seen a few times. The V call is TRBV14, the J call TRBJ2-1; 7 nucleotides align to TRBD1. The germline V gene has CDR1 SGHDN and CDR2 FVKESK. Trimming took 1 base from V and 9 from J; bases not matched to a gene: 9. CDR3 size: 15 residues. The CDR3 protein is CASSQVKGAMTEQFF. The CDR3 nucleotides read TGTGCCAGCAGCCAAGTGAAGGGGGCGATGACTGAGCAGTTCTTC.

J is TRBJ2-1 and V is TRBV7-9, with unresolved D. This CDR3 region has 16 residues. Germline assignment: CDR1 SEHNR and CDR2 FQNEAQ (reference sequence). The germline V and J ends were trimmed by 5 bases and 0 bases, with 14 bases remaining between them. CDR3: CASSPALVYSYNEQFF. For the CDR3, the DNA is TGTGCCAGCAGCCCCGCTCTAGTTTACTCCTACAATGAGCAGTTCTTC.

This clone occurred once. CDR3 nucleotides: TGCAGCGTTGAAGGCTTTAGCGGAGGGGAATACAATGAGCAGTTCTTC. It encodes CSVEGFSGGEYNEQFF. This rearrangement joins TRBV29-1 to TRBJ2-1; D is perhaps TRBD2 (6 bases). Trimming pared 1 base from V and 4 bases from J, leaving 17 bases between. This CDR3 is 16 amino acids long. From germline, CDR1 is SQVTM and CDR2 ANQGSEA.

The DNA of the CDR3 is TGTGCCAGCAGCCCTGGGACAGGGGGTGGACAGCCCCAGCATTTT. It specifies CASSPGTGGGQPQHF. The J gene is TRBJ1-5, the V gene TRBV28; 11 bases fit TRBD1. CDR3 length: 15 amino acids. Trimming took 6 bases from V and 7 from J; bases not matched to a gene: 8. Germline V gene data show CDR1 as MDHEN and CDR2 as SYDVKM.

The chain joins TRBV7-3 to TRBJ2-7; D gene ambiguous. V was shortened by 0 bases and J by 2 bases, with 11 bases between the two germline ends. The germline V gene has CDR1 SGHTA and CDR2 FQGTGA. The CDR3 runs to 15 residues. The CDR3 DNA reads TGTGCCAGCAGCTTAACCGGCGGTTTGGCCTACGAGCAGTACTTC. Translation gives CASSLTGGLAYEQYF. The full variable domain, rest sourced from reference TRBV7-3 and TRBJ2-7, is GAGVSQTPSNKVTEKGKYVELRCDPISGHTALYWYRQSLGQGPEFLIYFQGTGAADDSGLPNDRFFAVRPEGSVSTLKIQRTERGDSAVYLCASSLTGGLAYEQYFGPGTRLTVT.

Regarding this clone: Other DNA sequences within the sample encode an identical CDR3. The genes are TRBV28 and TRBJ1-1; TRBD1 matches at 10 bases. Germline CDR1 reads MDHEN; CDR2 reads SYDVKM. This CDR3 is 14 amino acids long. Germline trimming cut 5 bases from V and 5 bases from J; bases unmatched to any gene: 5. Here the CDR3 reads CASSPGQGGTEAFF. The CDR3 nucleotides read TGTGCCAGCAGTCCCGGACAGGGGGGAACTGAAGCTTTCTTT. Complete variable domain (other parts from reference TRBV28 and TRBJ1-1): DVKVTQSSRYLVKRTGEKVFLECVQDMDHENMFWYRQDPGLGLRLIYFSYDVKMKEKGDIPEGYSVSREKKERFSLILESASTNQTSMYLCASSPGQGGTEAFFGQGTRLTVV.

CDR3 amino acids: CASSLAEAGPAKNIQYF. The CDR3 nucleotides are TGTGCCAGCAGCTTGGCCGAGGCGGGTCCAGCCAAAAACATTCAGTACTTC. The V and J genes are TRBV5-6 and TRBJ2-4; D is possibly TRBD2 (5 bases). Germline CDR1 SGHDT, CDR2 YYEEEE. Deletions cut 0 bases from V and 0 bases from J, with 13 bases between. The CDR3 length is 17 residues.

CDR3 DNA: TGTGCCAGCAGTTCGACGCCCAGCTCTGGAAACACCATATATTTT. Its translation: CASSSTPSSGNTIYF. The chain recombines TRBV6-5 with TRBJ1-3; D not resolved. CDR3 size: 15 residues. CDR1 is MNHEY, CDR2 SVGAGI, per germline. V was shortened by 4 bases and J by 0 bases, with 10 bases between the two germline ends.

The rearrangement links TRBV7-9 to TRBJ2-5; D gene uncertain. V was cut by 3 bases and J by 3 bases, with 14 bases left in between. Germline V gives CDR1 SEHNR, CDR2 FQNEAQ (reference sequence). The CDR3 has 15 amino acids. The CDR3 sequence: CASSFDHLEEETQYF. CDR3 in DNA: TGTGCCAGCAGCTTCGACCACCTGGAAGAAGAGACCCAGTACTTC.

The chain links TRBV19 to TRBJ2-6; perhaps TRBD2 as D (5 bases). There are 19 residues in the CDR3. Germline loops: CDR1 LNHDA, CDR2 SQIVND (reference sequence). The V end lost 6 bases, the J end lost 2 bases, and 23 bases lay between the germline ends. The CDR3 DNA is TGTGCCAGTAGCCGTATAGTAATCGTCGGGATCCCTGGGGCCAACGTCCTGACTTTC. It specifies CASSRIVIVGIPGANVLTF.

CDR3 loop: CASSTLIRDRTNTGELFF. In DNA form, the CDR3 reads TGTGCCAGCAGTACCCTAATCCGGGACAGAACGAACACCGGGGAGCTGTTTTTT. The chain is built from TRBV28 and TRBJ2-2; 7 bases align to TRBD1. Trimming cost V 5 bases and J 0 bases; bases outside gene matches: 12. The CDR3 is 18 residues long. The V gene's germline CDR1 is MDHEN and CDR2 SYDVKM.

J is TRBJ2-7 and V is TRBV29-1; no reliable D call. The V and J ends lost 5 bases and 3 bases respectively, with 14 bases between them. Germline V gene data show CDR1 as SQVTM and CDR2 as ANQGSEA. CDR3 length: 13 amino acids. This chain's CDR3 is CSVRKAISYEQYF. The DNA for the CDR3 is TGCAGCGTTAGGAAAGCCATCAGCTACGAGCAGTACTTC.

With regard to this clone: The same CDR3 arises from other DNA sequences in this sample as well. The V call is TRBV27, the J call TRBJ2-1; D remains ambiguous. V lost 2 bases, J lost 3 bases, and 5 bases lay in between. Germline CDR1 MNHEY, CDR2 SMNVEV (reference sequence). The CDR3 totals 13 residues. The CDR3 loop reads CASSLGLYNEQFF. The DNA for the CDR3 is TGTGCCAGCAGTTTAGGGCTCTACAATGAGCAGTTCTTC.

V usage is TRBV4-2 and J usage is TRBJ2-7; a possible D gene is TRBD2 (5 bases). Trimming cost V 4 bases and J 2 bases, with 12 bases left between them. The CDR3 consists of 14 residues. Germline CDR1 LGHNA, CDR2 YNFKEQ. The CDR3 spells CASSRRSAPYEQYF. CDR3 sequence (DNA): TGTGCCAGCAGCCGGAGGTCCGCTCCCTACGAGCAGTACTTC.

The gene calls are TRBV11-2 and TRBJ2-7; D gene ambiguous. Trimming left V 5 bases short and J 2 bases short, with 13 bases between. This CDR3 contains 14 residues. Germline V gives CDR1 SGHAT, CDR2 FQNNGV. The CDR3 DNA follows: TGTGCCAGCAGCCAGAACAGCAATCCCTACGAGCAGTACTTC. This sequence encodes CASSQNSNPYEQYF. The variable domain in full, with the rest retrieved from reference TRBV11-2 and TRBJ2-7, is EAGVAQSPRYKIIEKRQSVAFWCNPISGHATLYWYQQILGQGPKLLIQFQNNGVVDDSQLPKDRFSAERLKGVDSTLKIQPAKLEDSAVYLCASSQNSNPYEQYFGPGTRLTVT.

The J gene is TRBJ2-1, the V gene TRBV19; 8 nucleotides align to TRBD2. J was trimmed by 2 bases and V by 6 bases; bases with no gene match: 9. The CDR3 contains 16 residues. Germline CDR1 LNHDA, CDR2 SQIVND (reference sequence). The CDR3 protein is CASSPYSGGPYNEQFF. In DNA, the CDR3 is TGTGCCAGTAGCCCCTACAGCGGGGGACCCTACAATGAGCAGTTCTTC.

V usage is TRBV5-6 and J usage is TRBJ1-1; D might be TRBD1 (6 bases). CDR1 and CDR2 (germline): SGHDT, YYEEEE. The CDR3 runs 14 residues. The ends were cut back, 3 bases at V and 4 bases at J, with 13 bases in the middle. In DNA form, the CDR3 reads TGTGCCAGCAGCTGGGGACAACACGGCACTGAAGCTTTCTTT. It codes for CASSWGQHGTEAFF.

As to this clone: At the DNA level, this CDR3 is encoded by other sequences in the same sample as well. V and J are TRBV15 and TRBJ2-7, with D tentatively TRBD1 (6 bases). Trimming left V 1 base short and J 4 bases short, with 11 bases between. This CDR3 has 14 amino acids. Germline CDR1 is LNHNV and CDR2 is YYDKDF (reference sequence). DNA of the CDR3: TGTGCCACCAGCAGAGGGGCAGGGGAATACGAGCAGTACTTC. It specifies CATSRGAGEYEQYF.

This chain links TRBV7-6 with TRBJ2-7; no clear D gene. Trimming left V 1 base short and J 0 bases short, with 7 bases between. The germline CDR1 and CDR2 sequences are SGHVS and FNYEAQ. This CDR3 is 14 amino acids long. CDR3 nucleotides: TGTGCCAGCAGCTTAGGTATAGGCTCCTACGAGCAGTACTTC. This sequence encodes CASSLGIGSYEQYF.

The chain uses TRBV19 and TRBJ1-5, with D possibly TRBD1 on 6 matching bases. The CDR3 is 14 residues long. The germline V gene encodes CDR1 LNHDA and CDR2 SQIVND (reference sequence). Between the trimmed V and J ends, which lost 7 bases and 5 bases, there was a span of 15 bases. The chain's CDR3 is CASIEQGPDQPQHF. CDR3 sequence (DNA): TGTGCCAGTATCGAACAGGGACCCGATCAGCCCCAGCATTTT. Looking up the rest from reference TRBV19 and TRBJ1-5 gives the full variable domain: DGGITQSPKYLFRKEGQNVTLSCEQNLNHDAMYWYRQDPGQGLRLIYYSQIVNDFQKGDIAEGYSVSREKKESFPLTVTSAQKNPTAFYLCASIEQGPDQPQHFGDGTRLSIL.

The V call is TRBV7-3, the J call TRBJ2-7, with 8 bases fitting TRBD2. In germline, CDR1 is SGHTA, CDR2 FQGTGA. The CDR3 has 15 amino acids. V trimming: 2 bases; J trimming: 6 bases; junction bases outside the gene matches: 9. In DNA form, the CDR3 reads TGTGCCAGCAGCTTAGGGAGCGGGAGTAGGAGCGAGCAGTACTTC. Its translation: CASSLGSGSRSEQYF. The full variable domain, rest sourced from reference TRBV7-3 and TRBJ2-7, is GAGVSQTPSNKVTEKGKYVELRCDPISGHTALYWYRQSLGQGPEFLIYFQGTGAADDSGLPNDRFFAVRPEGSVSTLKIQRTERGDSAVYLCASSLGSGSRSEQYFGPGTRLTVT.

The chain has TRBV28 and TRBJ1-1; no clear D. Germline V CDR1 and CDR2: MDHEN, SYDVKM. The CDR3 extends over 14 amino acids. Trimming left V 2 bases short and J 3 bases short, with 10 bases between. The CDR3 coding sequence is TGTGCCAGCAGTTTAAGGGAGGTAGACACTGAAGCTTTCTTT. Translation gives CASSLREVDTEAFF.

This clone came up once. The rearrangement joins TRBV11-2 to TRBJ1-1; D not resolved. The germline gives CDR1 SGHAT, CDR2 FQNNGV. The CDR3 consists of 14 residues. V shed 5 bases and J shed 2 bases, with 12 bases lying between them. CDR3 residues: CASSTRVLNTEAFF. In nucleotides, the CDR3 is TGTGCCAGCAGCACTCGGGTCCTTAACACTGAAGCTTTCTTT.

This clone appeared a single time. The chain couples TRBV7-9 to TRBJ1-1, with D maybe TRBD1 (5 bases). The CDR3 is 18 amino acids. V was shortened by 6 bases and J by 5 bases, with 28 bases between the two germline ends. CDR1 and CDR2 from the germline V gene are SEHNR and FQNEAQ (reference sequence). The CDR3 is CASSSGTDLGWLGTEAFF. The CDR3 DNA follows: TGTGCCAGCAGTTCCGGGACCGATTTGGGTTGGCTGGGGACTGAAGCTTTCTTT.